Listed below are T cell receptor beta chains from one sample, sequenced in a study of cytomegalovirus exposure and HLA in healthy donors. Generated by immunoSEQ multiplex PCR, the TCRdb table keeps only in-frame clones and is missing some. The sample consists of under 200,000 clones, about 80% of them appearing once. The sequencing input was PBMCs. The receptors originated from a man aged 30-40 years in good health and CMV-seronegative. Both conserved end residues are part of each CDR3. D genes are given only for firm matches. Where a row states a size, it is once, few, many or the class of an expanded clone; other rows omit it.

v_call	cdr3_length	d_call	j_call	clone_size	cdr3_aa	cdr3_nt
TRBV4-3	15	NA	TRBJ1-2	few	CASSQDLRQGYGYTF	TGCGCCAGCAGCCAAGATTTACGGCAGGGCTATGGCTACACCTTC
TRBV7-6	16	NA	TRBJ2-2	NA	CASSWTGTLNTGELFF	TGTGCCAGCAGTTGGACCGGGACACTGAACACCGGGGAGCTGTTTTTT
TRBV5-1	14	TRBD1	TRBJ2-7	few	CASSTYGQDYEQYF	TGCGCCAGCAGCACATACGGACAGGACTACGAGCAGTACTTC
TRBV6-6	16	TRBD2	TRBJ2-5	NA	CASSYYSGLDQETQYF	TGTGCCAGCAGTTACTATTCAGGACTAGATCAAGAGACCCAGTACTTC
TRBV19	15	NA	TRBJ2-3	once	CASSIWSGAGDTQYF	TGTGCCAGTAGTATTTGGAGCGGCGCGGGAGATACGCAGTATTTT
TRBV5-4	13	TRBD1	TRBJ2-5	NA	CASSDRDQETQYF	TGTGCCAGCTCGGACAGGGACCAAGAGACCCAGTACTTC
TRBV10-2	15	TRBD1	TRBJ2-1	NA	CASSPSRDRADEQFF	TGCGCCAGCAGCCCGTCCCGGGACAGGGCAGATGAGCAGTTCTTC
TRBV7-6	15	TRBD1	TRBJ2-7	NA	CASSPQDRALEEQYF	TGTGCCAGCAGCCCCCAGGACAGGGCTCTTGAAGAGCAGTACTTC
TRBV5-1	14	NA	TRBJ2-1	few	CASTPGSSYNEQFF	TGCGCCAGTACCCCCGGGAGCTCCTACAATGAGCAGTTCTTC
TRBV5-4	15	TRBD1	TRBJ2-2	NA	CASSLGQMNTGELFF	TGTGCCAGCAGCCTGGGACAGATGAACACCGGGGAGCTGTTTTTT
TRBV7-9	17	TRBD1	TRBJ1-4	NA	CASSYGQGLSANEKLFF	TGTGCCAGCAGCTATGGACAGGGCTTGTCAGCTAATGAAAAACTGTTTTTT
TRBV7-2	15	NA	TRBJ1-1	NA	CASSLAQNWDTEAFF	TGTGCCAGCAGCTTAGCACAGAATTGGGACACTGAAGCTTTCTTT
TRBV6-5	14	NA	TRBJ1-4	NA	CASSYGGADEKLFF	TGTGCCAGCAGTTACGGGGGGGCGGATGAAAAACTGTTTTTT
TRBV30	13	NA	TRBJ2-7	NA	CAWGRGHLYEQYF	TGTGCCTGGGGAAGAGGACACTTATACGAGCAGTACTTC
TRBV27	13	NA	TRBJ1-1	NA	CASRQGENTEAFF	TGTGCCAGCAGACAGGGCGAAAACACTGAAGCTTTCTTT
TRBV30	13	NA	TRBJ2-1	NA	CAWSYTNYNEQFF	TGTGCCTGGAGTTACACAAACTACAATGAGCAGTTCTTC
TRBV7-8	14	TRBD1	TRBJ1-5	NA	CASSDGQGIQPQHF	TGTGCCAGCAGCGATGGACAGGGAATTCAGCCCCAGCATTTT
TRBV7-9	14	TRBD1	TRBJ2-1	NA	CASSRLTGGNEQFF	TGTGCCAGCAGCCGTCTGACAGGGGGGAATGAGCAGTTCTTC
TRBV7-6	15	TRBD2	TRBJ2-3	NA	CASSPSGSLVDTQYF	TGTGCCAGCAGCCCGAGCGGGAGTCTTGTAGATACGCAGTATTTT
TRBV30	14	TRBD1	TRBJ1-5	NA	CAWSTGGMNQPQHF	TGTGCCTGGTCGACAGGGGGCATGAATCAGCCCCAGCATTTT
TRBV19	14	NA	TRBJ2-7	once	CASSPSGQIYEQYF	TGTGCCAGTAGTCCTTCTGGACAGATCTACGAGCAGTACTTC
TRBV13	16	TRBD1	TRBJ1-6	NA	CASSRRDSSYNSPLHF	TGTGCCAGCAGCCGACGGGACAGTTCCTATAATTCACCCCTCCACTTT